This T cell receptor beta chain is from a study of blood T cell repertoires in COVID-19. On the study more broadly: Samples taken during acute and convalescent COVID-19 were collected in the United States, Italy and Spain. The cDNA or gDNA used as material had been derived from T cells, B-cell-depleted T cells, or PBMCs.

Trimming took 5 bases from V and 0 from J, leaving 9 bases between them. Germline V gene sequence: CDR1 SGHKS, CDR2 YYEKEE (reference sequence). This CDR3 contains 15 residues. Per the authors' pipeline: Reference gene primer amplification gave estimated nucleated cell counts. Sequencing used immunoSEQ multiplex PCR; TCRdb keeps in-frame clones, though not all of them. From that table come the V and J calls and clone size; the DNA was used to work out D and trimming. The data contain roughly 350,000 clones, about 85% of them singletons. The chain carries TRBV5-5 and TRBJ2-6; D is ambiguous. Input material: peripheral blood. The TCR sequence derives from a woman aged 18-30 years with acute or convalescent COVID-19. CDR3 nucleotides: TGTGCCAGCAGTCGAAGCTACTCTGGGGCCAACGTCCTGACTTTC. Amino acids: CASSRSYSGANVLTF.